This record covers a single T cell receptor (beta chain). No antigen is known for it. Qualities for individual bases were not recorded, and no much larger clone is one base off. These data are taken from a study of cytomegalovirus exposure and HLA in healthy donors (dated 2017 in TCRdb). Concerning the study at large: According to a later analysis, the approximately 120 validation repertoires were produced on the same platform as the 600 to 850 repertoires of the first cohort. To predict cytomegalovirus infection status, the study brought together high-throughput TCR immunosequencing, statistical association of individual TCRs with disease status, and machine learning. The study was designed to test whether signatures of past pathogen exposure could be identified by cataloging public T cell receptors. A separate validation cohort of 100 to 150 different subjects was used in addition to the roughly 720-subject first cohort. General study outcomes and caveats: The authors suggested that the approach could potentially be extended to other disease states and immunological phenotypes. In both the original and validation cohorts, the classifier was reported to diagnose cytomegalovirus status with high specificity and sensitivity. Subsequent analysis determined that TCRs grouped into clusters in the first cohort also showed a tendency toward co-occurrence across the 130 or so validation repertoires, and 85% to 95% of cluster scores exceeded 0. A later analysis had no HLA typing for the validation cohort, so co-occurrence there was scored across all 110 or so repertoires. A few of the identified cytomegalovirus-associated TCR beta chains were confirmed in vitro to be specific for cytomegalovirus antigens. In the study, about 150 TCR beta chains were listed as associated with cytomegalovirus. Most TCR sequences were seen in very few donors, while some public TCRs were found in many individuals.

The library came from the immunoSEQ multiplex PCR assay. Concerning the study's data processing: To diagnose cytomegalovirus status from the catalog of TCR beta chain sequences, a statistical classification framework was built. TCRdb took over this immuneACCESS table, retaining in-frame rearrangements with V and J assigned. Such tables are incomplete; in checked studies, under half of the missing clones stem from an unresolved V gene, and the remainder is unexplained. V and J calls and clone size come straight from that table; D and trimming were deduced from the DNA. In all, the sample holds 150,000 to 200,000 clones, and roughly 91% of those were seen once. In total, the top ten clones hold 4.2% of the sample. The donors were included in the validation cohort of some 110 subjects, a group kept apart from the roughly 730-subject first cohort. A distance of 7 bases separates the germline ends of V and J, which lose 2 bases and 3 bases respectively. Per the germline V gene (reference sequence), SEHNR is the CDR1 and FQNEAQ is the CDR2. From its cysteine to its phenylalanine, the CDR3 spans 13 amino acids. CDR3 DNA is the only sequence kept; it has 39 bases, read in frame from the first base.

Sequencing was performed on PBMCs. This TCR derives from a man between 18 and 29 years old in good health and CMV-seropositive. The chain employs TRBV7-9 and TRBJ1-1, and possibly TRBD1, on 5 matching bases. In nucleotide form, the sequence is TGTGCCAGCAGCTTATTCAGGGACACTGAAGCTTTCTTT. Its protein reads: CASSLFRDTEAFF.